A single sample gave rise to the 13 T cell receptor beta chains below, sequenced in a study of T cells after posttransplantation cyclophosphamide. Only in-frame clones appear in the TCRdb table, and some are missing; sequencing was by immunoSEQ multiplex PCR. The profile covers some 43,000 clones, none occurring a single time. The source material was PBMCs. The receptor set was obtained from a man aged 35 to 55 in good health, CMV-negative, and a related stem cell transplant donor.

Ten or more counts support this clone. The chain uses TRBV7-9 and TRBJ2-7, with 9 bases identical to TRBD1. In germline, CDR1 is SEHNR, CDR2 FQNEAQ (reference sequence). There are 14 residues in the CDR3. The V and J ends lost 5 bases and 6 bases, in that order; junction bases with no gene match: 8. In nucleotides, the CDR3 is TGTGCCAGCAGCCCGGACAGGGGAGTACGCGAGCAGTACTTC. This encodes CASSPDRGVREQYF.

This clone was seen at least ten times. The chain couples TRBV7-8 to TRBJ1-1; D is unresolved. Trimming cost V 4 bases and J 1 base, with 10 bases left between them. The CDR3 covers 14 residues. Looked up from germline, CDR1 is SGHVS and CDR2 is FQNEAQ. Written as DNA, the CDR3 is TGTGCCAGCAGCTCCGGACTTACGAACACTGAAGCTTTCTTT. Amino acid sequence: CASSSGLTNTEAFF.

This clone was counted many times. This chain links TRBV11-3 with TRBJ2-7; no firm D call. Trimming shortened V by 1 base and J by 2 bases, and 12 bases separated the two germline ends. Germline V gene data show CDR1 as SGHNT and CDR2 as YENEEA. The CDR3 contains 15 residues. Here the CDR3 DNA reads TGTGCCAGCAGCTTAGGGTCACTTTCCGCCTACGAGCAGTACTTC. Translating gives CASSLGSLSAYEQYF.

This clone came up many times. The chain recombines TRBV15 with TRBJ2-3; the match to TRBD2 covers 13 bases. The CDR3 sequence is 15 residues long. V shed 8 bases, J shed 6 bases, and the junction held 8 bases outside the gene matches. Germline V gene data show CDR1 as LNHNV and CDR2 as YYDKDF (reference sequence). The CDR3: CATYKTSGRRDTQYF. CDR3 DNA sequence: TGTGCCACCTATAAGACTAGCGGGAGGCGCGATACGCAGTATTTT.

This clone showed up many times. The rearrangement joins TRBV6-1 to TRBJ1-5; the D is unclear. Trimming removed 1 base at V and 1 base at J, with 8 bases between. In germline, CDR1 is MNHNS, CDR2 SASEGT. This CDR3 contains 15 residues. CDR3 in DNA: TGTGCCAGCAGTGAAGGCCGAGGCAGCAATCAGCCCCAGCATTTT. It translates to CASSEGRGSNQPQHF.

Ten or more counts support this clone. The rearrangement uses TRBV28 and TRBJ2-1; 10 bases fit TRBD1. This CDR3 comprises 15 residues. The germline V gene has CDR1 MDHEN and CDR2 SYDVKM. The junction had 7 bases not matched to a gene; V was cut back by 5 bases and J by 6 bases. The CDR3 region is CASSHGTGAGNEQFF. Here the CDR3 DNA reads TGTGCCAGCAGTCACGGGACAGGGGCCGGCAATGAGCAGTTCTTC.

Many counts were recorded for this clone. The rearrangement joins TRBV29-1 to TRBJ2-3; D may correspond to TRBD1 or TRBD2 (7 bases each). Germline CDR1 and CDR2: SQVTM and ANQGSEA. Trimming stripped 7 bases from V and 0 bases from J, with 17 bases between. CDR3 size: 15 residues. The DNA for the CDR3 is TGCAGCGCTGACAGGGCGGGAGACAGCACAGATACGCAGTATTTT. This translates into CSADRAGDSTDTQYF.

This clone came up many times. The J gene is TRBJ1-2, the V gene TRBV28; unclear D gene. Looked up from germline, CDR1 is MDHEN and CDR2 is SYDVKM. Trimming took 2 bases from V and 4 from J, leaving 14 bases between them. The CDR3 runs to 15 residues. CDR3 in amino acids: CASSLGELGSYGYTF. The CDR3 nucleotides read TGTGCCAGCAGTTTAGGGGAACTTGGGAGCTATGGCTACACCTTC.

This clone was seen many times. CDR3 in amino acids: CASSITGGAYTGNTIYF. DNA of the CDR3: TGTGCCAGCAGCATTACAGGGGGCGCTTATACTGGAAACACCATATATTTT. The J gene is TRBJ1-3, the V gene TRBV27; 9 bases map to TRBD1. CDR3 length: 17 residues. From germline, CDR1 is MNHEY and CDR2 SMNVEV (reference sequence). V was clipped by 6 bases and J by 2 bases; unmatched bases: 11.

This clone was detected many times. The CDR3 DNA reads TGTGCCAGCAGAGGGACAGACGCCTACAATGAGCAGTTCTTC. Translated, it gives CASRGTDAYNEQFF. The rearrangement joins TRBV25-1 to TRBJ2-1; TRBD1 aligns across 7 bases. The CDR3 spans 14 residues. J was trimmed by 2 bases and V by 6 bases; bases with no gene match: 4. Germline assignment: CDR1 MGHDK and CDR2 SYGVNS.

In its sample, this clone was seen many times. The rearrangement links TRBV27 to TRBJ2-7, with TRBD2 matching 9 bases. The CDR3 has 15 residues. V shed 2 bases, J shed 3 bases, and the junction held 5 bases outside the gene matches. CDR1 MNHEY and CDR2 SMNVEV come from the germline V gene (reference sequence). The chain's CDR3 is CASSLEGLAGYEQYF. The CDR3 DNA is TGTGCCAGCAGTTTAGAGGGACTAGCAGGCTACGAGCAGTACTTC.

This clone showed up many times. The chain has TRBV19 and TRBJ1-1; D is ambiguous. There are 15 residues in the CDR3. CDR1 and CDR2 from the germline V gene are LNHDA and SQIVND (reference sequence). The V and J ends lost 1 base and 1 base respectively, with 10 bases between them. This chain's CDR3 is CASSIVAGTNTEAFF. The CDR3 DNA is TGTGCCAGTAGTATAGTTGCGGGTACGAACACTGAAGCTTTCTTT. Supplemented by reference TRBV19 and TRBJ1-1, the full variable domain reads DGGITQSPKYLFRKEGQNVTLSCEQNLNHDAMYWYRQDPGQGLRLIYYSQIVNDFQKGDIAEGYSVSREKKESFPLTVTSAQKNPTAFYLCASSIVAGTNTEAFFGQGTRLTVV.

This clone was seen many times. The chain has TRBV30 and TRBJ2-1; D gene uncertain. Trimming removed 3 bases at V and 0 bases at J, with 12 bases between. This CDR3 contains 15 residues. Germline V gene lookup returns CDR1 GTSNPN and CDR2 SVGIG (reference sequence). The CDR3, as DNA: TGTGCCTGGAGCCCCCCGAGGAGCTCCTACAATGAGCAGTTCTTC. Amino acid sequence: CAWSPPRSSYNEQFF. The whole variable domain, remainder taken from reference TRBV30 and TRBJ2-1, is SQTIHQWPATLVQPVGSPLSLECTVEGTSNPNLYWYRQAAGRGLQLLFYSVGIGQISSEVPQNLSASRPQDRQFILSSKKLLLSDSGFYLCAWSPPRSSYNEQFFGPGTRLTVL.